Listed below are T cell receptor beta chains from one sample, sequenced in a study of blood T cells in healthy people across ages. TCRdb independently ran MiXCR on the 5' RACE reads; one entry per CDR3 protein. This table holds 700,000 to 800,000 distinct CDR3 sequences, around 46% found once. The material sequenced was blood. All receptors come from a woman aged 60-70 years in good health. Both conserved end residues are part of each CDR3. D genes are given only for firm matches. Clone size is shown for a subset of rows, as once, few, many or a class of expanded clone.

J: TRBJ2-5
size: .
V: TRBV20-1
D: TRBD2
CDR3: CSALPPSGGETQYF
DNA: TGCAGTGCTTTGCCCCCTAGCGGGGGTGAGACCCAGTACTTC

J: TRBJ2-1
size: few
V: TRBV7-3
D: .
CDR3: CASSLMATGEQFF
DNA: TGTGCCAGCAGCTTAATGGCTACTGGAGAGCAGTTCTTC

J: TRBJ2-3
size: many
V: TRBV3-1
D: .
CDR3: CASSPTGNTQYF
DNA: TGTGCCAGCAGCCCCACAGGGAATACGCAGTATTTT

J: TRBJ1-5
size: .
V: TRBV7-6
D: .
CDR3: CASSSLQDQPQHF
DNA: TGTGCCAGCAGCTCACTTCAGGATCAGCCCCAGCATTTT

J: TRBJ2-5
size: few
V: TRBV2
D: .
CDR3: CASSGSQETQYF
DNA: TGTGCCAGCAGTGGATCACAAGAGACCCAGTACTTC

J: TRBJ2-1
size: few
V: TRBV2
D: TRBD1
CDR3: CASEGTGFYNEQFF
DNA: TGTGCCAGCGAAGGGACAGGGTTTTACAATGAGCAGTTCTTC

J: TRBJ2-1
size: few
V: TRBV3-1
D: .
CDR3: CASSQGGQGSHNEQFF
DNA: TGTGCCAGCAGCCAAGGGGGCCAGGGCAGCCACAATGAGCAGTTCTTC

J: TRBJ2-2
size: few
V: TRBV7-3
D: TRBD2
CDR3: CASSSRAGEGGELFF
DNA: TGTGCCAGCAGCTCCCGTGCGGGGGAGGGCGGGGAGCTGTTTTTT

J: TRBJ2-1
size: .
V: TRBV5-1
D: .
CDR3: CASSHDIASYNEQFF
DNA: TGCGCCAGCAGCCACGACATCGCCTCCTACAATGAGCAGTTCTTC

J: TRBJ2-5
size: .
V: TRBV7-7
D: .
CDR3: CASSLPGEGETQYF
DNA: TGTGCCAGCAGCTTACCCGGAGAAGGAGAGACCCAGTACTTC

J: TRBJ2-1
size: .
V: TRBV4-3
D: .
CDR3: CASSPNFPGQGYNEQFF
DNA: TGCGCCAGCAGCCCAAATTTCCCGGGGCAGGGCTACAATGAGCAGTTCTTC

J: TRBJ1-5
size: .
V: TRBV4-2
D: .
CDR3: CASSQEMGGHQPQHF
DNA: TGTGCCAGCAGCCAAGAGATGGGGGGACATCAGCCCCAGCATTTT

J: TRBJ2-1
size: .
V: TRBV4-3
D: .
CDR3: CASSQSFMNNEQFF
DNA: TGCGCCAGCAGCCAATCATTCATGAACAATGAGCAGTTCTTC

J: TRBJ2-1
size: many
V: TRBV29-1
D: .
CDR3: CSVEGQGLGEQFF
DNA: TGCAGCGTTGAGGGGCAGGGGTTGGGTGAGCAGTTCTTC

J: TRBJ1-1
size: few
V: TRBV9
D: .
CDR3: CASTRQPDTEAFF
DNA: TGTGCCAGCACGCGACAGCCAGACACTGAAGCTTTCTTT

J: TRBJ1-1
size: .
V: TRBV10-3
D: .
CDR3: CATAQGPMNTEAFF
DNA: TGTGCCACCGCTCAGGGGCCCATGAACACTGAAGCTTTCTTT

J: TRBJ2-1
size: .
V: TRBV7-2
D: TRBD2
CDR3: CASSLRGTSGASSYNEQFF
DNA: TGTGCCAGCAGCTTAAGGGGGACTAGCGGGGCTAGCTCCTACAATGAGCAGTTCTTC

J: TRBJ2-6
size: .
V: TRBV3-1
D: .
CDR3: CASSQSTATPISGANVLTF
DNA: TGTGCCAGCAGCCAATCAACAGCGACCCCCATCTCTGGGGCCAACGTCCTGACTTTC

J: TRBJ1-2
size: .
V: TRBV20-1
D: .
CDR3: CSARGASDGYTF
DNA: TGCAGTGCTAGAGGAGCAAGCGATGGCTACACCTTC

J: TRBJ2-5
size: .
V: TRBV20-1
D: .
CDR3: CSAREWGRSLETQYF
DNA: TGCAGTGCTAGAGAGTGGGGCAGGTCTTTAGAGACCCAGTACTTC

J: TRBJ1-5
size: .
V: TRBV3-1
D: .
CDR3: CASSLQDDQPQHF
DNA: TGTGCCAGCAGCCTACAGGATGATCAGCCCCAGCATTTT

J: TRBJ1-5
size: .
V: TRBV28
D: .
CDR3: CASSSTGIYSNQPQHF
DNA: TGTGCCAGCAGTTCCACCGGGATCTATAGCAATCAGCCCCAGCATTTT

J: TRBJ1-2
size: .
V: TRBV6-2/TRBV6-3
D: TRBD1
CDR3: CASRQTGFGGYTF
DNA: TGTGCCAGCAGACAGACAGGGTTTGGTGGCTACACCTTC

J: TRBJ2-1
size: .
V: TRBV20-1
D: .
CDR3: CSARDSGGNSYNEQFF
DNA: TGCAGTGCTAGAGATTCCGGGGGTAACTCCTACAATGAGCAGTTCTTC